Listed here is a single TCR beta chain. Its antigen is not identified. The data derive from a study of T cell responses to AZD1222 COVID-19 vaccine. The study's findings and limits: Spike-specific TCR breadth and depth were elevated following two AZD1222 doses. Dominant at 160-218 and 743-854, vaccine-associated CD4 TCRs also spanned spike. The donor cohort was predominantly white British with a female majority, and clonal diversity may have been underestimated. Seropositive at baseline were only 5 to 7 AZD1222 recipients.

The V gene end was trimmed by 4 bases and the J gene end by 6 bases; junction bases not matched to a gene: 8. The CDR3 length is 15 residues. Germline lookup yields CDR1 MNHEY and CDR2 SVGAGI. Sequenced by immunoSEQ multiplex PCR; TCRdb stores in-frame clones only, minus some. In the table there are roughly 170,000 clones, 94% of which are singletons. The clonotype comes from an adult who received the AZD1222 COVID-19 vaccine. The rearrangement links TRBV6-5 to TRBJ1-2; TRBD1 agrees at 10 bases. This specimen was peripheral blood, taken 28 days after the second AZD1222 dose. The CDR3 is CASSSSPGTGDGYTF. In DNA form, the CDR3 reads TGTGCCAGCAGTTCCTCCCCAGGGACAGGGGATGGCTACACCTTC.